The sequence of this T cell receptor beta chain was determined in a study of blood T cell repertoires in COVID-19. About the study: Acute-phase and convalescent COVID-19 samples originated in the United States, Italy and Spain. PBMCs, B-cell-depleted T cells, or T cells provided the cDNA or gDNA that made up the material.

The CDR3 covers 16 residues. Germline-derived CDR1 and CDR2 are MNHNY and SVGAGI (reference sequence). The V and J ends lost 2 bases and 5 bases, in that order; junction bases with no gene match: 11. Original handling: Nucleated cell counts were estimated from reference gene primer amplification. Libraries were prepared by immunoSEQ multiplex PCR; TCRdb keeps only in-frame clonotypes and omits some of them. The DNA was the basis for D and trimming; V, J and clone size are from that table. This sample has tens of thousands of clones; about nine tenths occur once, and the top ten carry around 3.6%. Sequenced: peripheral blood. J is TRBJ2-7 and V is TRBV6-6; 8 bases agree with TRBD1. This receptor was obtained from a man between 60 and 70 years old with acute or convalescent COVID-19. DNA for the CDR3: TGTGCCAGCAGTTACCCCAGAACAGGGGGAGTCCACGAGCAGTACTTC. Its translation is CASSYPRTGGVHEQYF.